One and the same sample provided the 2 T cell receptor beta chains below, sequenced in a study of identical twins. A single record per CDR3 protein comes from TCRdb applying MiXCR to the 5' RACE reads. In the table there are 450,000 or so distinct CDR3 sequences, about 24% of which are singletons. This same sample was also taken into another study, of T cells expressing NK-cell markers.

What was sequenced was CD4+ T cells sorted from blood. Receptors were obtained from a young woman in good health.

This clonotype was seen once. The V call is TRBV6-1, the J call TRBJ1-1; maybe TRBD1 (6 bases). Germline loops: CDR1 MNHNS, CDR2 SASEGT. V was clipped by 6 bases and J by 4 bases, with 15 bases between them. There are 14 residues in the CDR3. The CDR3: CASRGGGRITEAFF. CDR3 coding DNA: TGTGCCAGCAGGGGAGGGGGGCGTATCACTGAAGCTTTCTTT.

The chain combines TRBV7-9 with TRBJ2-7, with a weak D call TRBD2 (5 bases). Germline assignment: CDR1 SEHNR and CDR2 FQNEAQ (reference sequence). The V end lost 8 bases, the J end lost 2 bases, and 13 bases lay between the germline ends. The CDR3 is 13 residues long. The CDR3 loop is CASGFDSAYEQYF. CDR3 nucleotides: TGTGCCAGCGGTTTTGATAGCGCCTACGAGCAGTACTTC.